This TCR beta chain was sequenced for a study of shared clonotypes between healthy human individuals. The test was conducted at deep level. Only in-frame clones appear in the TCRdb table, and some are missing; sequencing was by immunoSEQ multiplex PCR. The sample lists approximately 2,000,000 clones, just over 90% occurring once. Findings of the study overall: Read depth was anticipated to influence clonotype sharing among donors. Several donors held approximately 4.6% of naive CD4 clonotypes in common. Memory subsets generally showed smaller estimated richness than naive subsets did.

As regards this clone: The antigen is unknown.

The naive CD8 fraction comprised CD45RO-negative cells positively selected for CCR7 and excluded terminally differentiated effector memory CD45RA+ cells. This TCR came from a man in his late teens or twenties in good health. Some clones in this sample may be carry-over from other donors' samples. Sequenced sample: naive CD8+ T cells from PBMCs.

This CDR3 reads CASSETPGHSPYEQYF. CDR3 sequence (DNA): TGTGCCAGCAGTGAAACCCCGGGACACTCACCCTACGAGCAGTACTTC. The chain joins TRBV2 to TRBJ2-7; D may be TRBD1 (6 bases). V was shortened by 2 bases and J by 2 bases, with 16 bases between the two germline ends. The germline CDR1 and CDR2 sequences are SNHLY and FYNNEI. The CDR3 has 16 residues.